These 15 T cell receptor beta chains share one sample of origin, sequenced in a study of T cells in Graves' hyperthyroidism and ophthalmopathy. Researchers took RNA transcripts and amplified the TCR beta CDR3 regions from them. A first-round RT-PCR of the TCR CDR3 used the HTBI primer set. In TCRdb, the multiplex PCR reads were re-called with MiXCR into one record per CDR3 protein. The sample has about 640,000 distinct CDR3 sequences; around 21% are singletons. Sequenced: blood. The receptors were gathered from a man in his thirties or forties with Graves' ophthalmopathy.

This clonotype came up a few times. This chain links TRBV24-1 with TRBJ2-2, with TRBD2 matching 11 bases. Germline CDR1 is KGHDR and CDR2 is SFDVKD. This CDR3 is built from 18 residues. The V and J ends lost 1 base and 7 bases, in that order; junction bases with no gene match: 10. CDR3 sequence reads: CATSDFAGTSGLGGELFF. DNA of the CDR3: TGTGCCACCAGTGATTTCGCCGGGACTAGCGGATTGGGCGGGGAGCTGTTTTTT.

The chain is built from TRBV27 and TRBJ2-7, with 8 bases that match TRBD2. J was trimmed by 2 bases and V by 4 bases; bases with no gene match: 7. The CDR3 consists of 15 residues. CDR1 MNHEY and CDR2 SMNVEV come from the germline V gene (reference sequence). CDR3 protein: CASSSIRGGPYEQYF. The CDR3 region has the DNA TGTGCCAGCAGTTCAATTCGGGGGGGACCCTACGAGCAGTACTTC.

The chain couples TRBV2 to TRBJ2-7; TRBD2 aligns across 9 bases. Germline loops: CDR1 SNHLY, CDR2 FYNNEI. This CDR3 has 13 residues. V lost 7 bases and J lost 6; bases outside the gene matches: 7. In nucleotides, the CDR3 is TGTGCCAGCATGGCGGGAGGGCCGGGCGAGCAGTACTTC. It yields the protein CASMAGGPGEQYF.

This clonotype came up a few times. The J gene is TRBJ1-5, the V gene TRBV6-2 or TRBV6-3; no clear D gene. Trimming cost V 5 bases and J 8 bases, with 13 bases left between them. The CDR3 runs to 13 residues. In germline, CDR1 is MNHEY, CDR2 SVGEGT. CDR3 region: CASSPRRLEPQHF. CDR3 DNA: TGTGCCAGCAGTCCCCGTCGGTTGGAGCCCCAGCATTTT.

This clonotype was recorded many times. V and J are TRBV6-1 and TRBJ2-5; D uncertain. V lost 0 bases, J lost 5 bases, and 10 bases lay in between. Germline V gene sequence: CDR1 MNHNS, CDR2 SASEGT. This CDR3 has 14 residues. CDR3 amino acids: CASSEAGGGETQYF. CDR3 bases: TGTGCCAGCAGTGAAGCTGGCGGTGGGGAGACCCAGTACTTC.

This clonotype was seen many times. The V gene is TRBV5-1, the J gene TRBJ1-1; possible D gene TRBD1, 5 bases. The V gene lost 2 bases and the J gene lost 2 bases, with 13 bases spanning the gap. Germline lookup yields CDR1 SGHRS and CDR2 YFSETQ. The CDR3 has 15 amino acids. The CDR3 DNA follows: TGCGCCAGCAGCTTATCGGGACCTGGCAACACTGAAGCTTTCTTT. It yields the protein CASSLSGPGNTEAFF.

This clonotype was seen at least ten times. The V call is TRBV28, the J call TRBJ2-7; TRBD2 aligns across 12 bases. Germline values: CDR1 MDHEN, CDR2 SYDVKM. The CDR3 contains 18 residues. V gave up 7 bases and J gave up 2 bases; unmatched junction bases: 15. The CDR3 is CASIKTGSPSGRAYEQYF. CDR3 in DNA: TGTGCCAGCATTAAGACAGGGTCCCCTAGCGGGAGGGCCTACGAGCAGTACTTC.

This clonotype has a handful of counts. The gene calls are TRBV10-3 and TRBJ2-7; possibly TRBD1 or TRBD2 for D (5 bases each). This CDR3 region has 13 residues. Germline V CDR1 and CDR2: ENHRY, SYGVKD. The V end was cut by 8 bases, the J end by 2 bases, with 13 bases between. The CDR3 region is CAIAGTSTYEQYF. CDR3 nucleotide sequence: TGTGCCATCGCCGGGACGTCCACCTACGAGCAGTACTTC.

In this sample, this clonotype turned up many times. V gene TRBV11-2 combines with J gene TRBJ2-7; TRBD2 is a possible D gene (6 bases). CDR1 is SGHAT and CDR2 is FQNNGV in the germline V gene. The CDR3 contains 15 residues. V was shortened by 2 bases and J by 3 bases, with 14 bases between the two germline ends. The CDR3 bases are TGTGCCAGCAGCTTATCGCCGGGAGAGGGCTACGAGCAGTACTTC. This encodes CASSLSPGEGYEQYF.

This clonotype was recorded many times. Here the CDR3 reads CASSPLGDIQYF. The CDR3, as DNA: TGCGCCAGCAGTCCACTGGGTGACATTCAGTACTTC. The rearrangement uses TRBV5-1 and TRBJ2-4; no clear D gene. Germline V gene sequence: CDR1 SGHRS, CDR2 YFSETQ. There are 12 residues in the CDR3. V lost 5 bases and J 8 bases, leaving 11 bases between the germline ends.

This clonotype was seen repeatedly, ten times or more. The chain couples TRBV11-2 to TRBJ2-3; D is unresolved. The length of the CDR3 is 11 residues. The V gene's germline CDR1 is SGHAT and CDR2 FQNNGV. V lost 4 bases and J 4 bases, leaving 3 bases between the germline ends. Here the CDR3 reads CASSSPDTQYF. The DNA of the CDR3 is TGTGCCAGCAGCTCTCCAGATACGCAGTATTTT. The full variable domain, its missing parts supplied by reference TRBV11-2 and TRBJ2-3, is EAGVAQSPRYKIIEKRQSVAFWCNPISGHATLYWYQQILGQGPKLLIQFQNNGVVDDSQLPKDRFSAERLKGVDSTLKIQPAKLEDSAVYLCASSSPDTQYFGPGTRLTVL.

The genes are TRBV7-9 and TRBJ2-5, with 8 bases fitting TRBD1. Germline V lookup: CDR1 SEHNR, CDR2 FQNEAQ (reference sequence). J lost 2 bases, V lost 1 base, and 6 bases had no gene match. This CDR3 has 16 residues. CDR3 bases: TGTGCCAGCAGCTTAGGGGTTGGGGACAGGCAAGAGACCCAGTACTTC. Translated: CASSLGVGDRQETQYF.

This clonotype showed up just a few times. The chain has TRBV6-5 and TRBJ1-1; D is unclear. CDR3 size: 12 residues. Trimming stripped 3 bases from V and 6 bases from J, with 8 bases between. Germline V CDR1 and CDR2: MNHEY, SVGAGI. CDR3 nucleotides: TGTGCCAGCAGTTATTTCTCCGCTGAAGCTTTCTTT. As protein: CASSYFSAEAFF.

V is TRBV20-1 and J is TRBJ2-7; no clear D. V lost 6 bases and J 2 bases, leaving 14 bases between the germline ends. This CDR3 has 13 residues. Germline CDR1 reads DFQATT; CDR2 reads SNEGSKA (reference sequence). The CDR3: CSARTKMAYEQYF. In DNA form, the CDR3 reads TGCAGTGCCCGGACCAAAATGGCCTACGAGCAGTACTTC.

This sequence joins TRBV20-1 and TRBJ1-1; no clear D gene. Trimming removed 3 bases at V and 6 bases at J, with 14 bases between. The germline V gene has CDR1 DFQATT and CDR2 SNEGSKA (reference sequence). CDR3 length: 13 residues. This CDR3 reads CSARDVLGSEAFF. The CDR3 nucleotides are TGCAGTGCTAGGGACGTCTTAGGGTCTGAAGCTTTCTTT.